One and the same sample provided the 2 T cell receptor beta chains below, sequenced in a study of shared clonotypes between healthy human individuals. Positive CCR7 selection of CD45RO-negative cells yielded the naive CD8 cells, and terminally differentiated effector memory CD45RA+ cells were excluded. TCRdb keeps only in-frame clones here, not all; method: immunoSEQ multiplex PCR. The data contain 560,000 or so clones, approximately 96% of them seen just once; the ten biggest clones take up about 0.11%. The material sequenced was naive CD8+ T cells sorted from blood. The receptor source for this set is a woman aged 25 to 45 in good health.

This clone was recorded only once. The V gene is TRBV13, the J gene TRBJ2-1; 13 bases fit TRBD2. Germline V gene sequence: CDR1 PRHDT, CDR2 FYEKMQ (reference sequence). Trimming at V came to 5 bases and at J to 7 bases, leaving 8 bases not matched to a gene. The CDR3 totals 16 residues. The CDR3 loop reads CASSAPGLAGSNEQFF. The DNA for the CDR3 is TGTGCCAGCAGCGCACCGGGACTAGCGGGATCTAATGAGCAGTTCTTC.

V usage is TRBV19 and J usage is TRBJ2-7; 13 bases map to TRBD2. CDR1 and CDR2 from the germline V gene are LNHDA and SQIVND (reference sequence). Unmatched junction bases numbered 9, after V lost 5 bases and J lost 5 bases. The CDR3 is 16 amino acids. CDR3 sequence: CASSPGTSGMNHEQYF. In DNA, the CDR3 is TGTGCCAGTAGTCCTGGGACTAGCGGGATGAATCACGAGCAGTACTTC.